This T cell receptor (beta chain) was captured in a study of cytomegalovirus exposure and HLA in healthy donors. Worth noting for this clone: Its antigen remains unidentified.

The donors comprised healthy bone marrow donors. Trimming removed 0 bases from V and 3 bases from J, with 9 bases in between. Germline V gives CDR1 MNHEY, CDR2 SVGAGI. The CDR3 loop spans 14 amino acids. Primers included in the PCR were 60 Vbeta and 13 Jbeta primers. Method: immunoSEQ multiplex PCR; TCRdb's copy keeps in-frame clones and lacks some. This sample's table reports 200,000 or so clones. Points from the study as a whole: The later analysis indicated that the majority of CMV-associated TCR beta chains appeared HLA-restricted. When analyzed later, a missense DCLRE1C variant was found to be linked to TCR beta V- and J-gene trimming. Within an earlier analysis, most TCR beta V segments proved productive either about 90% or about 30% of the time.

The source of this sequence is a boy between 10 and 17 years old in good health and CMV-seronegative. The genes are TRBV6-5 and TRBJ2-7; no definite D call. The sequenced material came from PBMCs. The CDR3 DNA reads TGTGCCAGCAGTTACTCGGCCAGATACTACGAGCAGTACTTC. This codes for CASSYSARYYEQYF.